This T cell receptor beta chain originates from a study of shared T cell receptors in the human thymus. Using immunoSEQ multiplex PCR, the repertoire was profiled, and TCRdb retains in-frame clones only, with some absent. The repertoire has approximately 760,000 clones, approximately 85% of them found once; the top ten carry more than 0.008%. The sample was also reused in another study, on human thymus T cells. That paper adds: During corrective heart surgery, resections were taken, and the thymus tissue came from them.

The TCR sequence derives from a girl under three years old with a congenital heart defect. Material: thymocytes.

In DNA, the CDR3 is TGTGCCAGCAGCCAACAGGGTGTAAAACTGTTTTTT. Residues: CASSQQGVKLFF. V gene TRBV14 combines with J gene TRBJ1-4; D perhaps matches TRBD1 (5 bases). Germline assignment: CDR1 SGHDN and CDR2 FVKESK. V lost 2 bases to trimming and J lost 10 bases, with 8 bases between them. The CDR3 extends over 12 amino acids.